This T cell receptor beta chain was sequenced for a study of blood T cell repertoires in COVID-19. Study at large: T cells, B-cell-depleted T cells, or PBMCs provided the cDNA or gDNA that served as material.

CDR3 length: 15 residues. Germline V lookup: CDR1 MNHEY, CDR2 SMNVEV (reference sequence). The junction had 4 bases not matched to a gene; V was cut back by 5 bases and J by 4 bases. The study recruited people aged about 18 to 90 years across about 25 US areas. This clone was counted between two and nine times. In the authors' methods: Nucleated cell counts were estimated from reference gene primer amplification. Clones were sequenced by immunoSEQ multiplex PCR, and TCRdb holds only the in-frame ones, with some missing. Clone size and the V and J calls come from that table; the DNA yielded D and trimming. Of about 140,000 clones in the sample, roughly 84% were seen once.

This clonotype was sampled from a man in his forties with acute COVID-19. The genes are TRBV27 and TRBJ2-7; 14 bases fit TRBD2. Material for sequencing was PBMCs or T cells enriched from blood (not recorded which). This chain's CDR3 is CASSPGTSGSYEQYF. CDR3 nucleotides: TGTGCCAGCAGTCCTGGGACTAGCGGGAGTTACGAGCAGTACTTC.